This TCR beta chain came from a study of T cells after yellow fever vaccination. At the level of the study: Low-cell-number fractions were prepared with SMART-Seq v4 Ultra Low Input. Study-wide results and limits: Booster sampling recovered most clones from primary vaccination (roughly 96% CD4, approximately 90% CD8).

This clonotype was counted a few times. What it binds is unknown. V gave up 1 base and J gave up 8 bases, with 15 bases separating them. CDR1 is MNHNS, CDR2 SASEGT, per germline. The CDR3 contains 15 residues. Each CDR3 protein is one row after TCRdb ran MiXCR on the 5' RACE reads. The table shows some 320,000 distinct CDR3 sequences, with approximately 4% occurring only once. This clonotype was obtained from a man aged 18 to 35 who received the YFV17D yellow fever vaccine. The rearrangement links TRBV6-1 to TRBJ2-1, with D possibly matching TRBD2 (5 bases). Sequenced here: PBMCs, sampled 15 days after the yellow fever booster vaccination. CDR3 protein: CASSEGLAGGYEQFF. The CDR3, as DNA: TGTGCCAGCAGTGAAGGGTTGGCCGGCGGGTATGAGCAGTTCTTC.